Many counts were recorded for the clone carrying this T cell receptor beta chain. The sample belongs to a study of blood T cells in healthy people across ages. The germline V gene has CDR1 MNHEY and CDR2 SVGAGI. The CDR3 sequence is 14 residues long. Unmatched junction bases numbered 5, after V lost 6 bases and J lost 8 bases. PCR was performed a second time for roughly 7 to 12 cycles using a sample-barcoded 5' primer and a J-beta primer mix. MiXCR, run by TCRdb on the 5' RACE reads, gives a single entry per CDR3 protein. Of about 640,000 distinct CDR3 sequences in the sample, approximately 30% were seen once.

The TCR originated in an elderly woman in good health. The genes are TRBV6-5 and TRBJ1-4; TRBD1 matches 11 bases. The sample taken for sequencing was blood. The CDR3 loop is CASRPDRGLEKLFF. Written as DNA, the CDR3 is TGTGCCAGCAGGCCGGACAGGGGGCTCGAAAAACTGTTTTTT.